The clone carrying this T cell receptor beta chain showed up many times. The entry originates in a study of patients and donors after allogeneic stem cell transplantation. A single record per CDR3 protein comes from TCRdb applying MiXCR to the RT-PCR reads. Found here are 90,000 to 120,000 distinct CDR3 sequences, roughly 35% of them singletons; the top ten hold around 27%. The V gene lost 4 bases and the J gene lost 0 bases, with 9 bases spanning the gap. This CDR3 has 14 amino acids. Germline V CDR1 and CDR2: ENHRY, SYGVKD. The sample comprised blood, either unsorted or a sorted T cell fraction (not recorded which). The TCR originated in a human donor who was either an allogeneic HSCT recipient or a stem cell or donor lymphocyte infusion donor (not recorded which). It is not recorded whose cells these are; they may come from a transplant donor. The rearrangement links TRBV10-3 to TRBJ1-1; D gene ambiguous. The CDR3 region has the DNA TGTGCCATCAGTGCTTTGACGGTGAACACTGAAGCTTTCTTT. Protein: CAISALTVNTEAFF.